This T cell receptor beta chain was profiled in a study of molecular identifiers for immune sequencing clone quantification. TCRdb redid the calling of the PCR reads with MiXCR, one entry per CDR3 protein. The table includes about 63,000 distinct CDR3 sequences, 19% detected once. The length of the CDR3 is 15 residues. CDR1 and CDR2 (germline): DFQATT, SNEGSKA (reference sequence). The receptor was derived from a human donor in good health. Some libraries in this study had Jurkat cell RNA spiked in. Sequencing was carried out using naive CD8+ T cells from blood, with Jurkat cell RNA spiked in. Subset described: FACS-sorted CD8+CD4-CCR7+CD45RA+ naive T cells. The rearrangement links TRBV20-1 to TRBJ2-1, with 14 bases matching TRBD2. The CDR3 reads CSGSTGTSGSNEQFF. The CDR3 DNA follows: TGCAGCGGAAGCACCGGGACTAGCGGGAGTAATGAGCAGTTCTTC.